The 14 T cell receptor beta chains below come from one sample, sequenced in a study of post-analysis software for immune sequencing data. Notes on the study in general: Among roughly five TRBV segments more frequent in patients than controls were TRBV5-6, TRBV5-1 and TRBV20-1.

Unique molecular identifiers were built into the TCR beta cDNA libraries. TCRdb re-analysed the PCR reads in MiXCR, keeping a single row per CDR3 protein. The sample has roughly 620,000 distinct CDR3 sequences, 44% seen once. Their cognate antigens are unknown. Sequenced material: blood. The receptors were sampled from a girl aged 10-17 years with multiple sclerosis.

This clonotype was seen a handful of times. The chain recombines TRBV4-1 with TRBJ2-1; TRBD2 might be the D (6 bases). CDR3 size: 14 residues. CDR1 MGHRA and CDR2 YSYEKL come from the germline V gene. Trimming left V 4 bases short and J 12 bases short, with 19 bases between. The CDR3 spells CASSLGGDTDTQFF. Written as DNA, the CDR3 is TGCGCCAGCAGCCTCGGGGGAGACACAGATACGCAGTTCTTC.

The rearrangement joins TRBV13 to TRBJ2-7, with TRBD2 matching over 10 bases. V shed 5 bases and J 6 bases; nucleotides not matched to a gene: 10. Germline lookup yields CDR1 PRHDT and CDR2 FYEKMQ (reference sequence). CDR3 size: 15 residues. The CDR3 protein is CASSAWGLASAEQYF. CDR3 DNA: TGTGCCAGCAGCGCGTGGGGACTAGCGTCTGCCGAGCAGTACTTC.

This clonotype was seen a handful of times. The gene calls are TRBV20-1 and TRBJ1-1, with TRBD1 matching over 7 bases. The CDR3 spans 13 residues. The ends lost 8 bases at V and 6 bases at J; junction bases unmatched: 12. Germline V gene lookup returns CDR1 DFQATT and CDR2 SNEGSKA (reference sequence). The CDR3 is CSPDNYRGPEAFF. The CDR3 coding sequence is TGCAGTCCCGACAATTACAGGGGCCCTGAAGCTTTCTTT.

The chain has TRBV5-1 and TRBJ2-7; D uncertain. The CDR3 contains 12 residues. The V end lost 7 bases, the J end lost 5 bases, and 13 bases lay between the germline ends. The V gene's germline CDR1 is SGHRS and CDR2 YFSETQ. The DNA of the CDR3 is TGCGCCAGCGGGTTATCCCAGAACGAGCAGTACTTC. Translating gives CASGLSQNEQYF.

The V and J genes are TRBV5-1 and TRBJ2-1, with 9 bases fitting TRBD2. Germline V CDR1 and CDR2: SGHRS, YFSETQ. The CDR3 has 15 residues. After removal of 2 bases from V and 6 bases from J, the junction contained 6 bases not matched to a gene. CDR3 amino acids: CASSFISGGSNEQFF. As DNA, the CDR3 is TGCGCCAGCAGCTTTATTAGCGGGGGCAGCAATGAGCAGTTCTTC.

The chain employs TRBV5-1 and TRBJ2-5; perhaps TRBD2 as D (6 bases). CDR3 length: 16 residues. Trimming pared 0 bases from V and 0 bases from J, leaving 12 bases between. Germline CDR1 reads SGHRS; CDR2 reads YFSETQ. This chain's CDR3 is CASSLEGGGNQETQYF. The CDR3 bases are TGCGCCAGCAGCTTGGAGGGCGGCGGGAACCAAGAGACCCAGTACTTC.

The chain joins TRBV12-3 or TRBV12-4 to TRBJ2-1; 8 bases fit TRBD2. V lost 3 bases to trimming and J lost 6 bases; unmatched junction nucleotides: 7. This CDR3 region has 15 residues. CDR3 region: CASSFQRGTTNEQFF. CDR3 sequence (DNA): TGTGCCAGCAGTTTCCAGCGGGGGACTACCAATGAGCAGTTCTTC.

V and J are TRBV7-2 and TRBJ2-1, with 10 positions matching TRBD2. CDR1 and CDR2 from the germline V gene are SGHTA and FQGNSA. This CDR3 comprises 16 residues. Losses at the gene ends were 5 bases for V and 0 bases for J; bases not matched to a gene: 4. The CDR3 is CASSPVAGGSYNEQFF. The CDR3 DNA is TGTGCCAGCAGCCCAGTAGCGGGGGGCTCCTACAATGAGCAGTTCTTC.

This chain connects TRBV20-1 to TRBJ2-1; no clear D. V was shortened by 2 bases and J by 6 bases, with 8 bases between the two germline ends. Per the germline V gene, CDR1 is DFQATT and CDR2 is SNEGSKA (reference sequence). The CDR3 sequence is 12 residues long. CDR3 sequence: CSARLRPNEQFF. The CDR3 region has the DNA TGCAGTGCTAGATTGCGCCCCAATGAGCAGTTCTTC.

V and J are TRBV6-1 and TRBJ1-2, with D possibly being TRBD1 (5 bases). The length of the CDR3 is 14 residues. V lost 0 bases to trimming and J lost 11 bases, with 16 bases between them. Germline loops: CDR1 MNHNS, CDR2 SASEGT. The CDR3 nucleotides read TGTGCCAGCAGTGAAGCGCGGGTCAGGGTATTGTACACCTTC. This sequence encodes CASSEARVRVLYTF.

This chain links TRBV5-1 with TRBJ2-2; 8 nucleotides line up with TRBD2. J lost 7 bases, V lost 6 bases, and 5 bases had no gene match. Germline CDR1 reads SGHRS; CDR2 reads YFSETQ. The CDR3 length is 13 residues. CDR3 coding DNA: TGCGCCAGCACCCTTCGGGAGGGCGGGGAGCTGTTTTTT. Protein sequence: CASTLREGGELFF.

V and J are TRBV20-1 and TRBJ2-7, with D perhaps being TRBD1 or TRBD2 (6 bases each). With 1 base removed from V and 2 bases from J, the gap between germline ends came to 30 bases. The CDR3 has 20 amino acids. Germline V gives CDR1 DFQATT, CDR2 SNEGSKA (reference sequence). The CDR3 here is CSARVGWAGQGTPNTYEQYF. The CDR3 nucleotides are TGCAGTGCTAGAGTTGGGTGGGCGGGACAAGGAACCCCAAATACCTACGAGCAGTACTTC.

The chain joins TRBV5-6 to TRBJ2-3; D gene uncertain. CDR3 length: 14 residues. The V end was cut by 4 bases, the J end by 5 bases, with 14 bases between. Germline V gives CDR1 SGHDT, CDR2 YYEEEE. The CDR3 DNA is TGTGCCAGCAGCCACCCGTTCCGCCGAGATACGCAGTATTTT. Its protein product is CASSHPFRRDTQYF.

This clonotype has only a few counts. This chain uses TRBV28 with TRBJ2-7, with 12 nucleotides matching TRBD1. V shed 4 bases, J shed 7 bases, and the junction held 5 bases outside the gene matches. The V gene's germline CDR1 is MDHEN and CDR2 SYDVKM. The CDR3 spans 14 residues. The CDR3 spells CASSSGQGAGEQYF. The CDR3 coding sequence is TGTGCCAGCAGTTCGGGACAGGGGGCGGGTGAGCAGTACTTC.